The next 21 T cell receptor beta chains were all read from a single sample in a study of shared clonotypes between healthy human individuals. Here immunoSEQ multiplex PCR was the method, and the copy in TCRdb shows in-frame clones only, minus some. Of roughly 600,000 clones listed, roughly 98% are singletons. Naive CD8 cells comprised CD45RO-negative, CCR7-positively selected cells, excluding terminally differentiated effector memory CD45RA+ cells. The sequencing input was naive CD8+ T cells sorted from blood. All receptors derive from a man aged 25-40 years in good health.

The chain uses TRBV7-9 and TRBJ2-1; D might be TRBD2 (5 bases). This CDR3 has 17 amino acids. Trimming shortened V by 1 base and J by 4 bases, and 17 bases separated the two germline ends. Germline assignment: CDR1 SEHNR and CDR2 FQNEAQ (reference sequence). The CDR3 bases are TGTGCCAGCAGCTTAGGGGCCCGGCCTAGCCCTTACAATGAGCAGTTCTTC. Amino acid sequence: CASSLGARPSPYNEQFF.

J is TRBJ2-1 and V is TRBV7-9, with a tentative D call TRBD1 (6 bases). Trimming removed 3 bases at V and 7 bases at J, with 10 bases between. The CDR3 totals 13 residues. The germline gives CDR1 SEHNR, CDR2 FQNEAQ (reference sequence). CDR3 region: CASSFTQGNEQFF. The CDR3 coding sequence is TGTGCCAGCAGCTTTACCCAGGGGAATGAGCAGTTCTTC. Complete variable domain (other parts from reference TRBV7-9 and TRBJ2-1): DTGVSQNPRHKITKRGQNVTFRCDPISEHNRLYWYRQTLGQGPEFLTYFQNEAQLEKSRLLSDRFSAERPKGSFSTLEIQRTEQGDSAMYLCASSFTQGNEQFFGPGTRLTVL.

The CDR3 here is CASSPTPSTDTQYF. CDR3 DNA sequence: TGTGCCAGCAGCCCGACTCCTAGCACAGATACGCAGTATTTT. This rearrangement joins TRBV7-3 to TRBJ2-3, with no clear D. The CDR3 sequence is 14 residues long. Germline values: CDR1 SGHTA, CDR2 FQGTGA. V lost 5 bases and J 0 bases, leaving 9 bases between the germline ends.

Note on this clone: The same CDR3 can be traced to other DNA sequences in this sample. V gene TRBV7-2 combines with J gene TRBJ2-1, with 10 nucleotides matching TRBD2. Germline V gives CDR1 SGHTA, CDR2 FQGNSA. The CDR3 has 15 amino acids. Losses at the gene ends were 5 bases for V and 0 bases for J; bases not matched to a gene: 1. CDR3 residues: CASSPSGSSYNEQFF. CDR3 coding DNA: TGTGCCAGCAGCCCTAGCGGGAGCTCCTACAATGAGCAGTTCTTC.

J is TRBJ1-5 and V is TRBV19; a weak D match, TRBD1 (5 bases). With 3 bases removed from V and 2 bases from J, the gap between germline ends came to 11 bases. The CDR3 is 15 amino acids. Germline V gene lookup returns CDR1 LNHDA and CDR2 SQIVND (reference sequence). The CDR3 region has the DNA TGTGCCAGTAGTATCGGTCAGGGTGGCAATCAGCCCCAGCATTTT. Translating it yields CASSIGQGGNQPQHF. Full variable domain (rest looked up from reference TRBV19 and TRBJ1-5): DGGITQSPKYLFRKEGQNVTLSCEQNLNHDAMYWYRQDPGQGLRLIYYSQIVNDFQKGDIAEGYSVSREKKESFPLTVTSAQKNPTAFYLCASSIGQGGNQPQHFGDGTRLSIL.

The chain combines TRBV9 with TRBJ2-7, with a possible D match to TRBD1 (6 bases). This CDR3 has 18 residues. Trimming took 0 bases from V and 4 from J, leaving 23 bases between them. Germline CDR1 SGDLS, CDR2 YYNGEE. The CDR3 bases are TGTGCCAGCAGCGTAGATGAATTAGGGGGAACCCTCGATTACGAGCAGTACTTC. Translating it yields CASSVDELGGTLDYEQYF. The whole variable domain, filled in from reference TRBV9 and TRBJ2-7, reads DSGVTQTPKHLITATGQRVTLRCSPRSGDLSVYWYQQSLDQGLQFLIQYYNGEERAKGNILERFSAQQFPDLHSELNLSSLELGDSALYFCASSVDELGGTLDYEQYFGPGTRLTVT.

The V call is TRBV28, the J call TRBJ1-2, with D possibly TRBD1 on 5 matching bases. The CDR3 consists of 15 residues. CDR1 and CDR2 from the germline V gene are MDHEN and SYDVKM. Trimming cost V 4 bases and J 2 bases, with 14 bases left between them. The CDR3 reads CASSSPGQGNYGYTF. The CDR3 bases are TGTGCCAGCAGTTCCCCGGGGCAAGGGAACTATGGCTACACCTTC.

DNA for the CDR3: TGTGCCAGCAGTGAACGACAGTCTAGCACAGATACGCAGTATTTT. This translates into CASSERQSSTDTQYF. This chain links TRBV6-1 with TRBJ2-3; weak D call: TRBD1 (5 bases). The CDR3 runs 15 residues. V gave up 2 bases and J gave up 0 bases, with 9 bases separating them. The V gene's germline CDR1 is MNHNS and CDR2 SASEGT.

This chain links TRBV10-3 with TRBJ2-1; 7 bases fit TRBD2. The germline V gene has CDR1 ENHRY and CDR2 SYGVKD. The CDR3 length is 14 residues. V shed 4 bases, J shed 8 bases, and the junction held 8 bases outside the gene matches. CDR3 sequence (DNA): TGTGCCATCAGTGGGACTAGTGGGAACTATGAGCAGTTCTTC. Protein: CAISGTSGNYEQFF.

This chain connects TRBV9 to TRBJ2-7, with 8 bases fitting TRBD2. Germline loops: CDR1 SGDLS, CDR2 YYNGEE. The CDR3 runs 15 residues. The V segment lost 0 bases and the J segment 5 bases; nucleotides outside the gene matches: 7. CDR3 region: CASSVGKAGADEQYF. In DNA form, the CDR3 reads TGTGCCAGCAGCGTAGGGAAAGCGGGAGCTGACGAGCAGTACTTC.

The CDR3 DNA reads as TGTGCCAGCAGGGTAGCTAGCACAGATACGCAGTATTTT. This sequence encodes CASRVASTDTQYF. The J gene is TRBJ2-3, the V gene TRBV27, with unresolved D. The CDR3 is 13 residues long. V was cut by 6 bases and J by 0 bases, with 7 bases left in between. The germline gives CDR1 MNHEY, CDR2 SMNVEV (reference sequence).

V is TRBV27 and J is TRBJ2-7; D not certain. Germline V gene sequence: CDR1 MNHEY, CDR2 SMNVEV (reference sequence). The V and J ends lost 2 bases and 2 bases respectively, with 7 bases between them. The CDR3 contains 13 residues. This CDR3 is CASSLAAAYEQYF. DNA for the CDR3: TGTGCCAGCAGTTTAGCGGCCGCCTACGAGCAGTACTTC.

Regarding this clone: Other DNA sequences in the sample encode the same CDR3. This chain uses TRBV2 with TRBJ2-7, with a tentative D call TRBD1 (6 bases). Germline CDR1 and CDR2: SNHLY and FYNNEI. The CDR3 has 11 residues. The V and J ends lost 7 bases and 5 bases respectively, with 9 bases between them. The CDR3 here is CASTQGNEQYF. The CDR3 DNA reads as TGTGCCAGCACTCAGGGGAACGAGCAGTACTTC.

The chain links TRBV5-1 to TRBJ1-1; 9 nucleotides match TRBD1. Trimming at V came to 5 bases and at J to 2 bases, leaving 7 bases not matched to a gene. The germline V gene has CDR1 SGHRS and CDR2 YFSETQ. CDR3 size: 15 residues. CDR3 amino acids: CASRQQDRGNTEAFF. The CDR3, as DNA: TGCGCCAGCAGACAACAGGACAGGGGAAACACTGAAGCTTTCTTT.

The rearrangement joins TRBV14 to TRBJ2-1; 12 nucleotides match TRBD2. CDR1 and CDR2 from the germline V gene are SGHDN and FVKESK. J gave up 8 bases and V 5 bases, and 10 bases lay outside the gene matches. The CDR3 runs 16 residues. The CDR3 DNA reads TGTGCCAGCAGCAAACTAGCGGGAGGTCTTCTACATGAGCAGTTCTTC. This sequence encodes CASSKLAGGLLHEQFF.

This clone has just one count. The V call is TRBV27, the J call TRBJ2-7; 8 bases are shared with TRBD1. CDR1 and CDR2 from the germline V gene are MNHEY and SMNVEV (reference sequence). This CDR3 contains 16 residues. V trimming: 1 base; J trimming: 6 bases; junction bases outside the gene matches: 11. CDR3 coding DNA: TGTGCCAGCAGTTTATTTCGAGGGACAGGAGGTGGCGAGCAGTACTTC. It yields the protein CASSLFRGTGGGEQYF.

V is TRBV27 and J is TRBJ2-7, with 10 nucleotides matching TRBD2. CDR1 is MNHEY and CDR2 is SMNVEV in the germline V gene (reference sequence). This CDR3 spans 16 amino acids. V was clipped by 5 bases and J by 0 bases; unmatched bases: 7. CDR3 nucleotides: TGTGCCAGCAGTCCAGCTTCTAGCGGGAGCTCCTACGAGCAGTACTTC. It specifies CASSPASSGSSYEQYF.

This clone was picked up one time. J is TRBJ1-5 and V is TRBV2; 10 bases map to TRBD1. This CDR3 is built from 15 residues. The germline CDR1 and CDR2 sequences are SNHLY and FYNNEI. Losses at the gene ends were 4 bases for V and 5 bases for J; bases not matched to a gene: 5. DNA for the CDR3: TGTGCCAGCAGTGGGGGACAGGGGAGTTATCAGCCCCAGCATTTT. Translation gives CASSGGQGSYQPQHF.

This clone was found once. This chain connects TRBV2 to TRBJ2-7, with unresolved D. From germline, CDR1 is SNHLY and CDR2 FYNNEI. The V gene lost 3 bases and the J gene lost 3 bases, with 9 bases spanning the gap. This CDR3 has 13 residues. CDR3 sequence (DNA): TGTGCCAGCAGTGATTCACCTTACTACGAGCAGTACTTC. Its protein is CASSDSPYYEQYF.

The chain joins TRBV18 to TRBJ2-7; D call uncertain. V was trimmed by 0 bases and J by 5 bases, leaving 8 bases between them. This CDR3 is built from 13 residues. The germline gives CDR1 KGHSH, CDR2 LQKENI. CDR3 sequence reads: CASSPPFGDEQYF. The CDR3 region has the DNA TGTGCCAGCTCACCACCTTTTGGGGACGAGCAGTACTTC.

V gene TRBV21-1 combines with J gene TRBJ2-7; the table's D call of TRBD2 was not tested on the DNA. TRBV21-1 is a pseudogene segment. The CDR3 loop spans 16 amino acids. The CDR3 coding sequence is TGTGCCAGCAGCAAACAGCTAGCGGGAGTTTTCTACGAGCAGTACTTC. Translated, it gives CASSKQLAGVFYEQYF.